These 18 T cell receptor beta chains share one sample of origin, sequenced in a study of beta chain features in type 1 diabetes. Antigens for these TCRs are unknown. The study reverse transcribed the entire isolated RNA, so it sequenced expressed TCRB transcripts. The method was immunoSEQ multiplex PCR; TCRdb's version includes in-frame clones alone and lacks a portion of them. The sample consists of approximately 280,000 clones, roughly 15% of them appearing once. The study, taken as a whole, reports: Shortening of TCRB CDR3s, moderate but significant, appeared in all four CD4+ subsets of Type 1 diabetes patients.

Sequencing was done on a sample of naive CD4+ T cells from blood. All receptors come from a man aged 18 to 35 with type 1 diabetes.

The chain joins TRBV2 to TRBJ2-5; 9 bases map to TRBD1. The CDR3 contains 14 residues. Trimming removed 6 bases from V and 5 bases from J; junction bases left unmatched: 7. CDR1 is SNHLY and CDR2 is FYNNEI in the germline V gene. Written as DNA, the CDR3 is TGTGCCAGCAGCAGAACAGGGGGCGAGGAGACCCAGTACTTC. Its protein is CASSRTGGEETQYF.

This clone occurred a few times. V usage is TRBV4-2 and J usage is TRBJ1-1, with TRBD1 matching 7 bases. The CDR3 is made up of 14 amino acids. In germline, CDR1 is LGHNA, CDR2 YNFKEQ. V dropped 2 bases and J dropped 5; count of bases not matched to a gene: 5. As DNA, the CDR3 is TGTGCCAGCAGCCAACGGGCGACAGGGACTGAAGCTTTCTTT. It is translated as CASSQRATGTEAFF.

This clone was counted between two and nine times. This chain joins TRBV4-2 and TRBJ1-5, with 7 positions matching TRBD1. V trimming: 3 bases; J trimming: 1 base; junction bases outside the gene matches: 6. The CDR3 sequence is 16 residues long. The germline CDR1 and CDR2 sequences are LGHNA and YNFKEQ. The CDR3 spells CASSQLGTASNQPQHF. In DNA, the CDR3 is TGTGCCAGCAGCCAGCTCGGGACAGCGAGCAATCAGCCCCAGCATTTT.

This clone occurred a few times. This rearrangement joins TRBV11-2 to TRBJ2-1; 16 nucleotides line up with TRBD2. In germline, CDR1 is SGHAT, CDR2 FQNNGV. The CDR3 extends over 16 amino acids. V gave up 4 bases and J gave up 10 bases; unmatched junction bases: 7. The CDR3 loop reads CASSWPGLAGGREQFF. The CDR3 region has the DNA TGTGCCAGCAGCTGGCCGGGACTAGCGGGAGGGCGGGAGCAGTTCTTC.

The gene calls are TRBV5-1 and TRBJ1-2, with D possibly TRBD1 on 5 matching bases. This CDR3 is 13 amino acids long. V dropped 0 bases and J dropped 10 bases, with 13 bases sitting between them. Germline V gene data show CDR1 as SGHRS and CDR2 as YFSETQ. In nucleotides, the CDR3 is TGCGCCAGCAGCTTGGATCCAGCCAGGGACTACACCTTC. This encodes CASSLDPARDYTF.

This clone was seen a few times. The chain recombines TRBV20-1 with TRBJ1-2; 7 bases align to TRBD1. This CDR3 is 11 amino acids long. The germline V gene encodes CDR1 DFQATT and CDR2 SNEGSKA (reference sequence). The junction had 2 bases not matched to a gene; V was cut back by 4 bases and J by 6 bases. DNA of the CDR3: TGCAGTGCTATAGGGGGCAATGGCTACACCTTC. Translation: CSAIGGNGYTF.

In this sample, this clone turned up a few times. The chain uses TRBV4-2 and TRBJ2-7; a weak D match, TRBD1 (6 bases). The CDR3 is 15 residues long. Trimming cost V 5 bases and J 4 bases, with 18 bases left between them. From germline, CDR1 is LGHNA and CDR2 YNFKEQ. The CDR3 is CASSSALGQNYEQYF. The DNA for the CDR3 is TGTGCCAGCAGCTCAGCCCTCGGACAGAATTACGAGCAGTACTTC.

The chain uses TRBV9 and TRBJ2-5; 10 bases agree with TRBD1. The V gene's germline CDR1 is SGDLS and CDR2 YYNGEE. With 2 bases clipped from V and 2 bases from J, the junction kept 9 bases outside the gene matches. The CDR3 is made up of 17 amino acids. The CDR3: CASSVGGTGDAQETQYF. For the CDR3, the DNA is TGTGCCAGCAGCGTGGGAGGGACAGGGGACGCACAAGAGACCCAGTACTTC.

The gene calls are TRBV21-1 and TRBJ2-1; no check of the table's D call, TRBD2, against the DNA was made. TRBV21-1 counts as a pseudogene. The CDR3 extends over 17 amino acids. CDR3 sequence (DNA): TGTGCCAGCAGCGCACTTTCGGAGCGGGGGGGGTACAATGAGCAGTTCTTC. This gives the protein CASSALSERGGYNEQFF.

This chain links TRBV4-1 with TRBJ1-1; 7 positions match TRBD1. The germline V gene has CDR1 MGHRA and CDR2 YSYEKL. The CDR3 runs to 17 residues. V shed 0 bases, J shed 5 bases, and the junction held 12 bases outside the gene matches. The CDR3 nucleotides are TGCGCCAGCAGCCAAGATCCCTACAGGGGAATCGGTACTGAAGCTTTCTTT. Protein: CASSQDPYRGIGTEAFF.

This clone was seen only a few times. This chain links TRBV27 with TRBJ1-2; possibly TRBD1 for D (6 bases). The CDR3 runs 16 residues. CDR1 is MNHEY and CDR2 is SMNVEV in the germline V gene (reference sequence). V was cut by 3 bases and J by 5 bases, with 19 bases left in between. CDR3 loop: CASSFSYLDRNYGYTF. The CDR3 DNA sequence: TGTGCCAGCAGTTTCTCCTACCTTGACAGGAATTATGGCTACACCTTC.

V is TRBV5-1 and J is TRBJ2-3; D unclear. CDR1 SGHRS and CDR2 YFSETQ come from the germline V gene. Trimming left V 0 bases short and J 2 bases short, with 13 bases between. This CDR3 spans 16 amino acids. CDR3 protein: CASSLGRRQPTDTQYF. In DNA, the CDR3 is TGCGCCAGCAGCTTGGGTCGGCGACAACCCACAGATACGCAGTATTTT.

This clone has a handful of counts. The rearrangement uses TRBV5-6 and TRBJ1-5, with D unclear. Per the germline V gene, CDR1 is SGHDT and CDR2 is YYEEEE. The CDR3 runs 13 residues. V was cut by 4 bases and J by 4 bases, with 9 bases left in between. The CDR3, as DNA: TGTGCCAGCAGCCTAGCGGTGAATCAGCCCCAGCATTTT. Translation gives CASSLAVNQPQHF.

This clone was detected a few times. Since the CDR3 does not end with the conserved phenylalanine or tryptophan, this likely comes from a read error. The DNA is omitted, as the CDR3 cannot be located on it reliably, and the CDR3 follows TCRdb's listing. The chain uses TRBV2 and TRBJ2-7; the table's D call of TRBD1 was not tested on the DNA. A total of 12 residues make up the CDR3, ends included. Germline loops: CDR1 SNHLY, CDR2 FYNNEI. CDR3 residues: CASGAPRAHSCP.

V and J are TRBV2 and TRBJ2-7; 7 nucleotides agree with TRBD1. Germline lookup yields CDR1 SNHLY and CDR2 FYNNEI. There are 14 residues in the CDR3. Trimming took 4 bases from V and 9 from J; bases not matched to a gene: 12. The CDR3 DNA is TGTGCCAGCAGTGGGGTGGACAGGCTTGCAGTGCAGTACTTC. Its translation is CASSGVDRLAVQYF.

The chain employs TRBV20-1 and TRBJ2-1, with D perhaps matching TRBD2 (6 bases). CDR3 length equals 10 residues. Germline CDR1 is DFQATT and CDR2 is SNEGSKA (reference sequence). Trimming pared 7 bases from V and 8 bases from J, leaving 9 bases between. The CDR3 sequence is CSDRGDEQFF. The CDR3 bases are TGCAGTGATCGCGGGGATGAGCAGTTCTTC.

CDR3 nucleotide sequence: TGCAGCGTTGGACGCGGCCCCGTAACCTTC. Residues: CSVGRGPVTF. The chain links TRBV29-1 to TRBJ1-2, with D unclear. Germline CDR1 and CDR2: SQVTM and ANQGSEA. The CDR3 totals 10 residues. V lost 4 bases, J lost 14 bases, and 14 bases lay in between. Complete variable domain (other parts from reference TRBV29-1 and TRBJ1-2): SAVISQKPSRDICQRGTSLTIQCQVDSQVTMMFWYRQQPGQSLTLIATANQGSEATYESGFVIDKFPISRPNLTFSTLTVSNMSPEDSSIYLCSVGRGPVTFGSGTRLTVV.

The chain couples TRBV10-3 to TRBJ2-7, with TRBD1 matching 7 bases. The V gene end was trimmed by 8 bases and the J gene end by 2 bases; junction bases not matched to a gene: 9. Germline V gene lookup returns CDR1 ENHRY and CDR2 SYGVKD. The CDR3 spans 14 residues. CDR3 DNA: TGTGCCATCCGCCCCGGACAGGAGACCTACGAGCAGTACTTC. It is translated as CAIRPGQETYEQYF.